The clone carrying this TCR beta chain showed up many times. Its antigen remains unidentified. This sample is drawn from a study of early T cells in non-severe SARS-CoV-2 infection. For the study at large: Sequencing used unsorted whole-blood bulk RNA, so chains lack pairing.

Trimming stripped 5 bases from V and 3 bases from J, with 14 bases between. CDR3 length: 15 amino acids. Germline CDR1 and CDR2: SGHTA and FQGNSA. Findings of the study overall: The study's VDJdb matching favored anti-spike CD8 responses and missed private and CD4 specificities.

Unique molecular identifiers (one per individual cDNA molecule) were attached. TCRdb passed the 5' RACE reads through MiXCR, listing each CDR3 protein once. The data hold roughly 29,000 distinct CDR3 sequences, with over 4.5% observed a single time. The sample comprised whole blood. The TCR sequence derives from an adult who was a healthcare worker with PCR-confirmed SARS-CoV-2 infection or an uninfected control (not recorded which). This chain joins TRBV7-2 and TRBJ2-1; a possible D gene is TRBD2 (5 bases). The CDR3 spells CASSPRERSYNEQFF. In DNA form, the CDR3 reads TGTGCCAGCAGCCCCCGTGAGCGGAGCTACAATGAGCAGTTCTTC.